This T cell receptor beta chain was sequenced for a study of radiation and T cells in renal cell carcinoma. This table comes from immunoSEQ multiplex PCR, and its TCRdb copy is limited to in-frame clones, with some not included. The table shows over 10,000 clones, with approximately 68% occurring only once. Described treatment: treatment-naive control, cytoreductive nephrectomy. Germline V CDR1 and CDR2: SNHLY, FYNNEI. The CDR3 covers 15 residues. V shed 5 bases and J shed 0 bases, with 11 bases lying between them. V usage is TRBV2 and J usage is TRBJ2-1, with a tentative D call TRBD2 (6 bases). The sequences come from tumor tissue, collected from a patient whose treatment was nephrectomy without radiotherapy. This sequence was found in a woman over 75 with renal cell carcinoma. CDR3 protein: CASSPEGSSYNEQFF. CDR3 bases: TGTGCCAGCAGTCCGGAGGGGAGCTCCTACAATGAGCAGTTCTTC.